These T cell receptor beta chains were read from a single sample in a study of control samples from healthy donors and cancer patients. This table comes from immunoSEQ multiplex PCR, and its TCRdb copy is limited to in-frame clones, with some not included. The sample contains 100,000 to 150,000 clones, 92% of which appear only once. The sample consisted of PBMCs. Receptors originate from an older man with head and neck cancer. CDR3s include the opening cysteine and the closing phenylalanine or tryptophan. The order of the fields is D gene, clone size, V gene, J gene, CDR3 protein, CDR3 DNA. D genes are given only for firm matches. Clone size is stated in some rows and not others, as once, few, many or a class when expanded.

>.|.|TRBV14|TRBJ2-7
CASSQEVGRVYEQYF
TGTGCCAGCAGCCAAGAGGTTGGCCGAGTCTACGAGCAGTACTTC
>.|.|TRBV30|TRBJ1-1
CAWRATRDARLTEAFF
TGTGCCTGGAGGGCAACCCGGGACGCCCGTCTCACTGAAGCTTTCTTT
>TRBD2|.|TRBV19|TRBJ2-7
CASGASGFYEQYF
TGTGCCAGTGGGGCTAGCGGGTTCTACGAGCAGTACTTC
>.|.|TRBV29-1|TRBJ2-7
CSALLIYEQYF
TGCAGCGCCCTACTAATCTACGAGCAGTACTTC
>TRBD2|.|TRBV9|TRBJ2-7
CASSPSGGRAFEQYF
TGTGCCAGCAGCCCGTCTGGCGGGAGAGCCTTTGAGCAGTACTTC
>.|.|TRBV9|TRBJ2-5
CASSVRSGEETQYF
TGTGCCAGCAGCGTCCGAAGCGGAGAGGAGACCCAGTACTTC
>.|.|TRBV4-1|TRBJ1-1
CASSPLARAEAFF
TGCGCCAGCAGCCCCCTCGCCAGGGCAGAAGCTTTCTTT
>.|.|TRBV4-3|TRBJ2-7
CASSQEGRGDEQYF
TGCGCCAGCAGCCAAGAAGGACGGGGCGACGAGCAGTACTTC
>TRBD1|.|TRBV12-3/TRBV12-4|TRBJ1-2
CASSKDRSGYTF
TGTGCCAGCAGCAAGGACAGGAGCGGCTACACCTTC
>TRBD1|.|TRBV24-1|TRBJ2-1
CATSSTGTVGNEQFF
TGTGCCACCAGTTCGACCGGGACAGTTGGGAATGAGCAGTTCTTC
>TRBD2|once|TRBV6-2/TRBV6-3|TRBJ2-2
CASSYGLAGTYTGELFF
TGTGCCAGCAGTTACGGACTAGCGGGAACCTACACCGGGGAGCTGTTTTTT
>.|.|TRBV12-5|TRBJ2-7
CASARQGTRDEQYF
TGTGCTAGTGCCCGCCAAGGGACCCGAGACGAGCAGTACTTC
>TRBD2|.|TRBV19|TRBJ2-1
CASSVRLAGSSKAYNEQFF
TGTGCCAGTAGTGTTCGACTAGCGGGAAGCAGCAAAGCCTACAATGAGCAGTTCTTC
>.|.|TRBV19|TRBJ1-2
CASSIAGLGYGYTF
TGTGCCAGTAGTATTGCAGGGTTAGGGTATGGCTACACCTTC
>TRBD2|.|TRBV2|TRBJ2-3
CASSVAGGRTDTQYF
TGTGCCAGCAGTGTAGCGGGGGGCCGCACAGATACGCAGTATTTT
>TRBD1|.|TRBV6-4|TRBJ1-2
CASSIGQGAAANYGYTF
TGTGCCAGCAGTATTGGACAGGGGGCTGCAGCTAACTATGGCTACACCTTC
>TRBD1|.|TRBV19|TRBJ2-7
CASSRQGNYEQYF
TGTGCCAGTAGTAGACAGGGGAACTACGAGCAGTACTTC
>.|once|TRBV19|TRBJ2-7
CASSIRGLGYYGEQYF
TGTGCCAGTAGTATTCGGGGTTTGGGGTACTACGGGGAGCAGTACTTC
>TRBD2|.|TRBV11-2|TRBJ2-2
CASSEGTSWGTGELFF
TGTGCCAGCAGCGAAGGGACTAGCTGGGGCACCGGGGAGCTGTTTTTT
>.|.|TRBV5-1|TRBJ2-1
CASSFAANEQFF
TGCGCCAGCAGCTTCGCCGCAAATGAGCAGTTCTTC
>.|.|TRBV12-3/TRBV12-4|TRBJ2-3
CASKLTATPREYF
TGTGCCAGCAAACTCACTGCGACCCCCCGGGAGTATTTT
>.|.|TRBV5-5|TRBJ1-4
CASSLDHGPYEKLFF
TGTGCCAGCAGCTTGGATCACGGCCCGTATGAAAAACTGTTTTTT